A single sample gave rise to the 18 T cell receptor beta chains below, sequenced in a study of cytomegalovirus exposure and HLA in healthy donors. Vbeta (60) and Jbeta (13) primers were used in the PCR. Here immunoSEQ multiplex PCR was the method, and the copy in TCRdb shows in-frame clones only, minus some. The sample yields about 36,000 clones, about 70% seen once. Sequencing input: PBMCs. The receptor source for this set is a man aged 30-40 years in good health and CMV-seronegative.

This clone has only one observation. The V gene is TRBV4-1, the J gene TRBJ2-1, with TRBD2 matching 13 bases. Looked up from germline, CDR1 is MGHRA and CDR2 is YSYEKL. This CDR3 comprises 16 residues. The V and J ends lost 1 base and 9 bases, in that order; junction bases with no gene match: 6. In nucleotides, the CDR3 is TGCGCCAGCAGCCAAGGGTGGGGACTAGCGGGGAGTGAGCAGTTCTTC. Translated, it gives CASSQGWGLAGSEQFF.

The CDR3 region has the DNA TGCAGCGTTGAGCTGGGGGCCCCCGGAAACCAGCATTTT. This gives the protein CSVELGAPGNQHF. V is TRBV29-1 and J is TRBJ1-5, with D perhaps matching TRBD1 (6 bases). Germline loops: CDR1 SQVTM, CDR2 ANQGSEA. The CDR3 consists of 13 residues. The ends were cut back, 3 bases at V and 12 bases at J, with 18 bases in the middle.

The CDR3 spells CASSFIEGGGGAVDTQYF. In nucleotides, the CDR3 is TGTGCCAGCAGCTTCATCGAAGGGGGGGGAGGGGCGGTAGATACGCAGTATTTT. The chain recombines TRBV5-6 with TRBJ2-3, with a possible D match to TRBD2 (7 bases). The V end was cut by 2 bases, the J end by 5 bases, with 24 bases between. Per germline, CDR1 SGHDT and CDR2 YYEEEE. CDR3 length: 18 amino acids.

The chain uses TRBV5-4 and TRBJ1-2, with 12 bases aligning to TRBD1. Germline CDR1 reads SGHNT; CDR2 reads YYREEE (reference sequence). The V and J ends lost 2 bases and 8 bases, in that order; junction bases with no gene match: 7. This CDR3 has 15 amino acids. In DNA form, the CDR3 reads TGTGCCAGCAGCTTCGAGGGGACAGGGGGCTGGGGCTACACCTTC. It specifies CASSFEGTGGWGYTF. Using reference TRBV5-4 and TRBJ1-2 for the parts outside the CDR3, the full variable domain is ETGVTQSPTHLIKTRGQQVTLRCSSQSGHNTVSWYQQALGQGPQFIFQYYREEENGRGNFPPRFSGLQFPNYSSELNVNALELDDSALYLCASSFEGTGGWGYTFGSGTRLTVV.

The chain combines TRBV7-2 with TRBJ2-2, with D unclear. Germline V gene lookup returns CDR1 SGHTA and CDR2 FQGNSA. The length of the CDR3 is 13 residues. V shed 4 bases and J shed 6 bases, with 9 bases lying between them. The CDR3 nucleotides are TGTGCCAGCAGCTCGCAGGTTCCCGGGGAGCTGTTTTTT. Its protein product is CASSSQVPGELFF.

The CDR3 nucleotides are TGTGCCAGCAGTGAGGGCCGCGGCAGGAACTATGGCTACACCTTC. The encoded protein is CASSEGRGRNYGYTF. The chain employs TRBV6-6 and TRBJ1-2, with D unresolved. V lost 5 bases, J lost 2 bases, and 15 bases lay in between. The CDR3 totals 15 residues. Germline CDR1 is MNHNY and CDR2 is SVGAGI (reference sequence).

The sample holds a few counts of this clone. The V call is TRBV19, the J call TRBJ1-6; D remains ambiguous. Germline CDR1 reads LNHDA; CDR2 reads SQIVND (reference sequence). The V end lost 8 bases, the J end lost 2 bases, and 10 bases lay between the germline ends. This CDR3 has 14 residues. CDR3 coding DNA: TGTGCCAGTTCCATGGGCACCTATAATTCACCCCTCCACTTT. It yields the protein CASSMGTYNSPLHF.

In its sample, this clone was seen once. This rearrangement joins TRBV6-5 to TRBJ2-1; TRBD2 aligns across 9 bases. CDR3 length: 15 amino acids. The germline V gene has CDR1 MNHEY and CDR2 SVGAGI. The J segment lost 6 bases and the V segment lost 6 bases, leaving 9 bases of the junction unmatched. CDR3 nucleotides: TGTGCCAGCAGGTCTCTAGCGGGACATACCAATGAGCAGTTCTTC. Protein: CASRSLAGHTNEQFF.

The chain combines TRBV6-1 with TRBJ1-6; no definite D call. Trimming took 4 bases from V and 5 from J, leaving 9 bases between them. Germline lookup yields CDR1 MNHNS and CDR2 SASEGT. The CDR3 consists of 14 residues. CDR3 in amino acids: CASSAISNNSPLHF. The CDR3 DNA follows: TGTGCCAGCAGTGCTATATCCAATAATTCACCCCTCCACTTT.

This clone was observed a single time. The chain employs TRBV5-4 and TRBJ2-1, with 16 bases that match TRBD2. The CDR3 totals 18 residues. V trimming: 10 bases; J trimming: 3 bases; junction bases outside the gene matches: 13. In germline, CDR1 is SGHNT, CDR2 YYREEE (reference sequence). For the CDR3, the DNA is TGTGCCGGAAAAGGGACTAGCGGGGGGGCCGGGCGCTACAATGAGCAGTTCTTC. This codes for CAGKGTSGGAGRYNEQFF. The variable domain in full, completed from reference TRBV5-4 and TRBJ2-1, reads ETGVTQSPTHLIKTRGQQVTLRCSSQSGHNTVSWYQQALGQGPQFIFQYYREEENGRGNFPPRFSGLQFPNYSSELNVNALELDDSALYLCAGKGTSGGAGRYNEQFFGPGTRLTVL.

This clone was counted a single time. This sequence joins TRBV5-1 and TRBJ2-1; the D gene is possibly TRBD1 (5 bases). V dropped 4 bases and J dropped 7 bases, with 12 bases sitting between them. There are 13 residues in the CDR3. CDR1 and CDR2 from the germline V gene are SGHRS and YFSETQ. DNA of the CDR3: TGCGCCAGCAGCCCGGACCCAGGGAATGAGCAGTTCTTC. Translation gives CASSPDPGNEQFF. The full variable domain, with the rest looked up from reference TRBV5-1 and TRBJ2-1, is KAGVTQTPRYLIKTRGQQVTLSCSPISGHRSVSWYQQTPGQGLQFLFEYFSETQRNKGNFPGRFSGRQFSNSRSEMNVSTLELGDSALYLCASSPDPGNEQFFGPGTRLTVL.

This clone was picked up one time. The V gene is TRBV7-2, the J gene TRBJ1-1, with 7 bases aligning to TRBD1. CDR1 is SGHTA, CDR2 FQGNSA, per germline. The CDR3 totals 14 residues. J gave up 2 bases and V 5 bases, and 5 bases lay outside the gene matches. The CDR3 region has the DNA TGTGCCAGCAGCCGTAACAGGGGAAACACTGAAGCTTTCTTT. Translating gives CASSRNRGNTEAFF. Complete variable domain (other parts from reference TRBV7-2 and TRBJ1-1): GAGVSQSPSNKVTEKGKDVELRCDPISGHTALYWYRQSLGQGLEFLIYFQGNSAPDKSGLPSDRFSAERTGGSVSTLTIQRTQQEDSAVYLCASSRNRGNTEAFFGQGTRLTVV.

The chain recombines TRBV27 with TRBJ2-7, with D maybe TRBD2 (5 bases). The germline CDR1 and CDR2 sequences are MNHEY and SMNVEV (reference sequence). Between the trimmed V and J ends, which lost 0 bases and 1 base, there was a span of 7 bases. The CDR3 spans 14 residues. This CDR3 is CASSLSEGSYEQYF. The CDR3 DNA is TGTGCCAGCAGTTTATCTGAGGGATCCTACGAGCAGTACTTC.

A single count supports this clone. The V call is TRBV10-3, the J call TRBJ2-2; TRBD2 is a possible D gene (6 bases). Germline CDR1 is ENHRY and CDR2 is SYGVKD. There are 14 residues in the CDR3. Trimming removed 3 bases at V and 4 bases at J, with 9 bases between. In DNA, the CDR3 is TGTGCCATCAGTGATGTGGGACTCACCGGGGAGCTGTTTTTT. Residues: CAISDVGLTGELFF.

The chain couples TRBV10-3 to TRBJ1-4; TRBD1 matches 8 bases. The CDR3 runs to 15 residues. From germline, CDR1 is ENHRY and CDR2 SYGVKD. Trimming removed 10 bases from V and 7 bases from J; junction bases left unmatched: 14. CDR3 in amino acids: CATKKEQGVGEKLFF. CDR3 bases: TGTGCCACCAAAAAAGAACAGGGGGTGGGTGAAAAACTGTTTTTT.

The chain links TRBV6-5 to TRBJ1-1; D may be TRBD1 (6 bases). Looked up from germline, CDR1 is MNHEY and CDR2 is SVGAGI. The CDR3 covers 15 residues. Trimming shortened V by 1 base and J by 0 bases, and 9 bases separated the two germline ends. The CDR3 nucleotides are TGTGCCAGCAGTTACTTCAACAGGGTGAACACTGAAGCTTTCTTT. It yields the protein CASSYFNRVNTEAFF.

The chain joins TRBV6-5 to TRBJ1-2; 8 bases agree with TRBD1. J was trimmed by 7 bases and V by 7 bases; bases with no gene match: 8. Germline V lookup: CDR1 MNHEY, CDR2 SVGAGI. The CDR3 contains 13 residues. In nucleotides, the CDR3 is TGTGCCAGCAACGCCGCAGGGGGCGTTGGCTACACCTTC. Translated, it gives CASNAAGGVGYTF.

The rearrangement joins TRBV10-1 to TRBJ2-7, with TRBD1 matching 7 bases. CDR3 length equals 15 residues. Trimming at V came to 5 bases and at J to 0 bases, leaving 7 bases not matched to a gene. Germline lookup yields CDR1 WNHNN and CDR2 SYGVQD (reference sequence). The CDR3 loop is CASSTDRRSSYEQYF. CDR3 sequence (DNA): TGCGCCAGCAGTACGGACAGGCGAAGCTCCTACGAGCAGTACTTC.